This T cell receptor (beta chain) emerged from a study of Graves' ophthalmopathy and Graves' hyperthyroidism. Whole-study context: The term stable hyperthyroidism indicated an absence of ophthalmopathy within 18 months of follow-up. Whole-study results and caveats: Ophthalmopathy progression was predicted by the model at less than 71% sensitivity and less than 80% specificity.

TCR beta CDR3 regions were amplified from RNA transcripts. RT-PCR with HTBI primers came first, then second-round multiplex PCR. One entry per CDR3 protein results from TCRdb running MiXCR on the multiplex PCR reads. Among over a million distinct CDR3 sequences listed, approximately 35% were seen once. The CDR3 runs to 13 residues. Per the germline V gene, CDR1 is SGHAT and CDR2 is FQNNGV. V was shortened by 5 bases and J by 4 bases, with 11 bases between the two germline ends. This clonotype came up a few times. The antigen is unknown. The gene calls are TRBV11-2 and TRBJ1-1; no definite D call. The origin of this receptor is an adult man with Graves' hyperthyroidism. Sample: peripheral blood or thyroid tissue (not recorded which). Here the CDR3 DNA reads TGTGCCAGCAGCCTGCAGAGGAGCACTGAAGCTTTCTTT. Protein product: CASSLQRSTEAFF.